What follows is one T cell receptor (beta chain) and its context. Its cognate antigen is unknown. TCRdb processed the reads anew with MiXCR; each CDR3 protein has one entry. The sample shows tens of thousands of distinct CDR3 sequences, roughly 18% of them seen only once. Germline assignment: CDR1 MDHEN and CDR2 SYDVKM. CDR3 length equals 16 residues. The V and J ends lost 5 bases and 3 bases, in that order; junction bases with no gene match: 8. The data originate from a study of T cell repertoires in cytomegalovirus infection. On the study more broadly: Peptides in the study included HLA-C-restricted and HLA-B-restricted CMV epitopes. Both a matching HLA type and CMV infection were indicated by public TCR beta signatures.

Study conclusions and caveats: Carriers of CMV and the relevant HLA type were discriminated by public TCR beta frequency. CMV-specific TCR beta clonotypes restricted by HLA-C dominated the ex vivo response.

This TCR derives from a human donor in good health (CMV status not recorded). Some clones in this sample may be carry-over from other donors' samples. The chain combines TRBV28 with TRBJ1-3; the match to TRBD1 covers 9 bases. Sequenced material: CD8+ T cells from cultured PBMCs, taken from culture after CMV antigen stimulation. The CDR3 DNA reads TGTGCCAGCAGTCTCGACAGGGGGTATGGTGGAAACACCATATATTTT. Its translation is CASSLDRGYGGNTIYF.